Below, 8 T cell receptor beta chains from the same sample are listed, as sequenced in a study of cytomegalovirus exposure and HLA in healthy donors. The PCR made use of 60 Vbeta and 13 Jbeta primers. Some clones are missing from TCRdb's copy, which holds only in-frame ones; the method was immunoSEQ multiplex PCR. The sample gives 270,000 or so clones, 80% to 95% of which show up once; approximately 1.5% is in the top ten. Sequenced input: PBMCs. These receptors all stem from a girl under 10 years old in good health and CMV-seronegative.

This chain joins TRBV10-2 and TRBJ2-7, with TRBD1 as a possible D gene (6 bases). V was clipped by 5 bases and J by 2 bases, with 10 bases between them. The CDR3 loop spans 13 amino acids. Germline V CDR1 and CDR2: WSHSY, SAAADI. The chain's CDR3 is CASSRDTTYEQYF. CDR3 coding DNA: TGCGCCAGCAGTCGGGACACCACCTACGAGCAGTACTTC.

The sample holds one count of this clone. The CDR3 coding sequence is TGCGCCAGCAGCTTAACAGGGGACAATGAGCAGTTCTTC. Translating gives CASSLTGDNEQFF. This chain links TRBV5-1 with TRBJ2-1, with 7 bases fitting TRBD1. In germline, CDR1 is SGHRS, CDR2 YFSETQ. CDR3 length: 13 amino acids. The V gene end was trimmed by 2 bases and the J gene end by 5 bases; junction bases not matched to a gene: 1.

The rearrangement links TRBV6-4 to TRBJ2-3; perhaps TRBD2 as D (5 bases). The germline gives CDR1 MRHNA, CDR2 SNTAGT. V lost 2 bases, J lost 10 bases, and 13 bases lay in between. The CDR3 runs to 13 residues. In DNA form, the CDR3 reads TGTGCCAGCAGTGACGAACTAGGAGGTCCGCAGTATTTT. Amino acids: CASSDELGGPQYF.

This rearrangement joins TRBV21-1 to TRBJ1-5. TRBV21-1 is a listed pseudogene. This CDR3 spans 14 amino acids. CDR3 loop: CASSSRRRNQPQHF. CDR3 coding DNA: TGTGCCAGCAGTTCACGGCGGAGGAATCAGCCCCAGCATTTT.

This clone was counted once. V gene TRBV7-8 combines with J gene TRBJ1-4; TRBD1 agrees at 11 bases. Germline loops: CDR1 SGHVS, CDR2 FQNEAQ. The CDR3 runs to 17 residues. V trimming: 7 bases; J trimming: 0 bases; junction bases outside the gene matches: 7. CDR3 sequence (DNA): TGTGCCAGCATCCCGGGACAGGGGGTTACAACTAATGAAAAACTGTTTTTT. It yields the protein CASIPGQGVTTNEKLFF.

V is TRBV6-5 and J is TRBJ1-4; a weak D match, TRBD1 (5 bases). The CDR3 runs to 15 residues. The ends were cut back, 2 bases at V and 3 bases at J, with 10 bases in the middle. Germline V lookup: CDR1 MNHEY, CDR2 SVGAGI. The CDR3 loop reads CASSYLAGPNEKLFF. In DNA form, the CDR3 reads TGTGCCAGCAGTTACCTAGCGGGACCTAATGAAAAACTGTTTTTT.

The chain recombines TRBV5-1 with TRBJ2-3; 7 bases match TRBD2. Germline CDR1 reads SGHRS; CDR2 reads YFSETQ. The V gene end was trimmed by 1 base and the J gene end by 5 bases; junction bases not matched to a gene: 4. This CDR3 contains 14 residues. The CDR3 loop reads CASSLREGQDTQYF. The CDR3 DNA reads TGCGCCAGCAGCTTGAGGGAGGGCCAAGATACGCAGTATTTT.

This chain links TRBV18 with TRBJ2-7; 8 nucleotides agree with TRBD1. This CDR3 region has 15 residues. Germline assignment: CDR1 KGHSH and CDR2 LQKENI. V shed 3 bases and J 5 bases; nucleotides not matched to a gene: 9. CDR3 in amino acids: CASSPGQVGGDEQYF. The CDR3 DNA sequence: TGTGCCAGCTCACCGGGACAGGTGGGTGGGGACGAGCAGTACTTC. Complete variable domain (other parts from reference TRBV18 and TRBJ2-7): NAGVMQNPRHLVRRRGQEARLRCSPMKGHSHVYWYRQLPEEGLKFMVYLQKENIIDESGMPKERFSAEFPKEGPSILRIQQVVRGDSAAYFCASSPGQVGGDEQYFGPGTRLTVT.